Following are 9 T cell receptor beta chains from one sample sequenced in a study of T cell repertoires in cytomegalovirus infection. MiXCR, run by TCRdb on the reads, gives a single entry per CDR3 protein. This sample has around 530,000 distinct CDR3 sequences, with approximately 16% found just once. The sequencing sample was made of CD8+ T cells from PBMCs. The receptors derive from a human donor in good health (CMV status not recorded). Some clones in this sample may be carry-over from other donors' samples.

In its sample, this clonotype was seen many times. The chain couples TRBV28 to TRBJ2-3; 9 bases agree with TRBD2. Germline V gene sequence: CDR1 MDHEN, CDR2 SYDVKM. The V gene end was trimmed by 1 base and the J gene end by 6 bases; junction bases not matched to a gene: 5. The CDR3 runs to 15 residues. DNA for the CDR3: TGTGCCAGCAGTTTATTCGCGGGAGGGGGGGATACGCAGTATTTT. As protein: CASSLFAGGGDTQYF.

This clonotype has at least ten counts. V is TRBV12-3 or TRBV12-4 and J is TRBJ1-5; D perhaps matches TRBD1 (5 bases). The CDR3 totals 14 residues. The V and J ends lost 3 bases and 7 bases respectively, with 13 bases between them. The CDR3 bases are TGTGCCAGCAGTTTTGGGGGACTCCCACAGCCCCAGCATTTT. Its translation is CASSFGGLPQPQHF.

This clonotype was seen ten or more times. J is TRBJ1-2 and V is TRBV12-3 or TRBV12-4; possible D gene TRBD1, 5 bases. V was cut by 1 base and J by 9 bases, with 15 bases left in between. The CDR3 runs to 14 residues. CDR3 sequence (DNA): TGTGCCAGCAGTTTAGGGGGCACACACCCGAGCTACACCTTC. Protein: CASSLGGTHPSYTF.

The rearrangement links TRBV20-1 to TRBJ2-2, with D perhaps matching TRBD1 (5 bases). V was shortened by 0 bases and J by 0 bases, with 14 bases between the two germline ends. The CDR3 totals 17 residues. The germline V gene encodes CDR1 DFQATT and CDR2 SNEGSKA (reference sequence). DNA for the CDR3: TGCAGTGCTAGAGATGAAGGGGAACCAACGAACACCGGGGAGCTGTTTTTT. This translates into CSARDEGEPTNTGELFF.

This clonotype was seen a handful of times. The chain carries TRBV7-3 and TRBJ2-4; 8 bases agree with TRBD1. This CDR3 is built from 16 residues. Trimming took 5 bases from V and 8 from J; bases not matched to a gene: 14. Germline V lookup: CDR1 SGHTA, CDR2 FQGTGA. CDR3 protein: CASSQDRGEVDDIQYF. CDR3 sequence (DNA): TGTGCCAGCAGCCAAGACAGGGGCGAAGTAGATGACATTCAGTACTTC. The full variable domain, with the rest looked up from reference TRBV7-3 and TRBJ2-4, is GAGVSQTPSNKVTEKGKYVELRCDPISGHTALYWYRQSLGQGPEFLIYFQGTGAADDSGLPNDRFFAVRPEGSVSTLKIQRTERGDSAVYLCASSQDRGEVDDIQYFGAGTRLSVL.

The table lists this clonotype with many counts. This chain joins TRBV28 and TRBJ1-5; TRBD1 matches at 8 bases. The germline gives CDR1 MDHEN, CDR2 SYDVKM. The CDR3 sequence is 14 residues long. The ends lost 10 bases at V and 2 bases at J; junction bases unmatched: 7. The CDR3: CATSDRVGNQPQHF. In nucleotides, the CDR3 is TGTGCCACCTCGGACAGGGTTGGCAATCAGCCCCAGCATTTT.

This clonotype occurred many times. J is TRBJ2-2 and V is TRBV7-9; no clear D. This CDR3 comprises 14 residues. The germline V gene has CDR1 SEHNR and CDR2 FQNEAQ (reference sequence). With 5 bases removed from V and 6 bases from J, the gap between germline ends came to 13 bases. This CDR3 is CASSPLKGSGELFF. CDR3 sequence (DNA): TGTGCCAGCAGCCCCCTGAAGGGATCCGGGGAGCTGTTTTTT.

This clonotype was seen more than once but under ten times. The genes are TRBV13 and TRBJ2-5, with 9 bases fitting TRBD2. V was clipped by 4 bases and J by 2 bases; unmatched bases: 2. CDR1 is PRHDT and CDR2 is FYEKMQ in the germline V gene (reference sequence). There are 14 residues in the CDR3. CDR3 sequence: CASSSAGGQETQYF. CDR3 DNA sequence: TGTGCCAGCAGCTCTGCGGGGGGGCAAGAGACCCAGTACTTC.

The V call is TRBV5-5, the J call TRBJ2-7, with a tentative D call TRBD2 (6 bases). Germline assignment: CDR1 SGHKS and CDR2 YYEKEE (reference sequence). There are 13 residues in the CDR3. V was cut by 2 bases and J by 3 bases, with 9 bases left in between. The CDR3 loop reads CASSFRDFYEQYF. CDR3 DNA: TGTGCCAGCAGCTTTCGGGACTTCTACGAGCAGTACTTC.